The 30 T cell receptor beta chains listed next were all sequenced from one sample in a study of shared clonotypes between healthy human individuals. TCRdb's table, derived via immunoSEQ multiplex PCR, lists solely in-frame clones and lacks some. The table has around 1.1 million clones, approximately 80% seen once. The sample consisted of memory CD4+ T cells from PBMCs. Stated subset: CD45RA-negative fraction. Source of these receptors: a man between 18 and 29 years old in good health. Some clones in this sample may be carry-over from other donors' samples.

The chain recombines TRBV18 with TRBJ2-5; either TRBD1 or TRBD2 may fit D (5 bases each). The length of the CDR3 is 13 residues. Trimming shortened V by 1 base and J by 3 bases, and 6 bases separated the two germline ends. Germline values: CDR1 KGHSH, CDR2 LQKENI. The CDR3 loop reads CASSPRGKETQYF. CDR3 DNA sequence: TGTGCCAGCTCACCACGGGGGAAAGAGACCCAGTACTTC.

Only a few counts were recorded for this clone. This chain links TRBV28 with TRBJ2-1; the match to TRBD1 covers 8 bases. Germline CDR1 reads MDHEN; CDR2 reads SYDVKM. The CDR3 totals 16 residues. The V gene end was trimmed by 3 bases and the J gene end by 5 bases; junction bases not matched to a gene: 9. CDR3: CASSLLGRGRDNEQFF. CDR3 DNA: TGTGCCAGCAGTTTGTTGGGCAGGGGGCGAGACAATGAGCAGTTCTTC.

This chain connects TRBV15 to TRBJ2-5; 7 nucleotides line up with TRBD2. Trimming at V came to 3 bases and at J to 11 bases, leaving 18 bases not matched to a gene. This CDR3 has 16 residues. The germline CDR1 and CDR2 sequences are LNHNV and YYDKDF (reference sequence). In DNA, the CDR3 is TGTGCCACCAGCAGCATTCAGGGACCTAGCGGCCTAGCTCAGTACTTC. It codes for CATSSIQGPSGLAQYF.

The rearrangement uses TRBV11-2 and TRBJ2-7, with 9 bases identical to TRBD2. V lost 5 bases, J lost 2 bases, and 10 bases stayed unmatched. The length of the CDR3 is 16 residues. The germline gives CDR1 SGHAT, CDR2 FQNNGV. Written as DNA, the CDR3 is TGTGCCAGCAGCCGGACACTAGCGGGTACGACCTACGAGCAGTACTTC. This gives the protein CASSRTLAGTTYEQYF.

This rearrangement joins TRBV19 to TRBJ1-1; 7 bases match TRBD1. CDR3 size: 12 residues. Trimming cost V 3 bases and J 8 bases; bases outside gene matches: 3. Germline assignment: CDR1 LNHDA and CDR2 SQIVND (reference sequence). CDR3 in amino acids: CASSIRRGEAFF. The CDR3 DNA reads TGTGCCAGTAGTATCCGCAGGGGGGAAGCTTTCTTT. Combining the CDR3 with reference TRBV19 and TRBJ1-1 gives the whole variable domain DGGITQSPKYLFRKEGQNVTLSCEQNLNHDAMYWYRQDPGQGLRLIYYSQIVNDFQKGDIAEGYSVSREKKESFPLTVTSAQKNPTAFYLCASSIRRGEAFFGQGTRLTVV.

The rearrangement links TRBV6-1 to TRBJ1-1; D uncertain. Trimming removed 7 bases from V and 5 bases from J, with 14 bases in between. Germline CDR1 MNHNS, CDR2 SASEGT. CDR3 length: 13 amino acids. The CDR3 DNA sequence: TGTGCCAGCAACCCCCGACGGGAAACTGAAGCTTTCTTT. Its protein is CASNPRRETEAFF.

V usage is TRBV30 and J usage is TRBJ2-4; TRBD2 matches 7 bases. The CDR3 consists of 11 residues. The germline V gene has CDR1 GTSNPN and CDR2 SVGIG (reference sequence). Trimming took 8 bases from V and 7 from J; bases not matched to a gene: 5. The CDR3 DNA is TGTGCCGGGGGGGAAGGGAACATTCAGTACTTC. This translates into CAGGEGNIQYF. Based on the CDR3 plus reference TRBV30 and TRBJ2-4, the full variable domain is SQTIHQWPATLVQPVGSPLSLECTVEGTSNPNLYWYRQAAGRGLQLLFYSVGIGQISSEVPQNLSASRPQDRQFILSSKKLLLSDSGFYLCAGGEGNIQYFGAGTRLSVL.

To note about this clone: This may stem from a read error, because a much larger clone lies one nucleotide away. The same CDR3 arises from other DNA sequences in this sample as well. This chain links TRBV6-5 with TRBJ2-7; maybe TRBD2 (5 bases). Germline V gene data show CDR1 as MNHEY and CDR2 as SVGAGI. The CDR3 is 14 residues long. The CDR3 here is CASSSIGSSYEQYF. CDR3 DNA: TGTGCCAGCAGTTCCATAGGGAGTTCCTACGAGCAGTACTTT.

This chain connects TRBV5-4 to TRBJ1-1, with D perhaps matching TRBD1 (6 bases). V dropped 3 bases and J dropped 1 base, with 16 bases sitting between them. The CDR3 has 16 amino acids. CDR1 and CDR2 (germline): SGHNT, YYREEE (reference sequence). CDR3 nucleotides: TGTGCCAGCAGCTGGGGGAGCGACAGGAGGAACACTGAAGCTTTCTTT. This codes for CASSWGSDRRNTEAFF. Full variable domain (outside the CDR3, taken from reference TRBV5-4 and TRBJ1-1): ETGVTQSPTHLIKTRGQQVTLRCSSQSGHNTVSWYQQALGQGPQFIFQYYREEENGRGNFPPRFSGLQFPNYSSELNVNALELDDSALYLCASSWGSDRRNTEAFFGQGTRLTVV.

This clone was recorded a few times. V gene TRBV2 combines with J gene TRBJ2-5; D unresolved. Germline CDR1 and CDR2: SNHLY and FYNNEI. There are 14 residues in the CDR3. The V gene lost 8 bases and the J gene lost 1 base, with 14 bases spanning the gap. The CDR3 sequence: CASAGRSTQETQYF. DNA of the CDR3: TGTGCCAGCGCTGGGCGGAGTACCCAAGAGACCCAGTACTTC.

The CDR3 DNA is TGTGCCAGCAGCTCCCACTCGGAGCAGTACTTC. It translates to CASSSHSEQYF. The chain carries TRBV11-2 and TRBJ2-7; D gene unclear. V was shortened by 4 bases and J by 7 bases, with 8 bases between the two germline ends. This CDR3 comprises 11 residues. Germline CDR1 and CDR2: SGHAT and FQNNGV.

The gene calls are TRBV7-3 and TRBJ2-1; 8 bases map to TRBD1. Germline trimming cut 1 base from V and 6 bases from J; bases unmatched to any gene: 8. Germline V gives CDR1 SGHTA, CDR2 FQGTGA. CDR3 size: 16 residues. The DNA for the CDR3 is TGTGCCAGCAGCTTAAGTGTAGCCAGGGGGCTCAATGAGCAGTTCTTC. This translates into CASSLSVARGLNEQFF.

The rearrangement links TRBV7-3 to TRBJ2-7; 8 nucleotides match TRBD2. CDR3 length: 13 amino acids. Germline CDR1 is SGHTA and CDR2 is FQGTGA. Trimming took 5 bases from V and 5 from J; bases not matched to a gene: 5. The chain's CDR3 is CASSRLAFNEQYF. The CDR3 nucleotides read TGTGCCAGCAGCAGACTAGCGTTCAACGAGCAGTACTTC.

The gene calls are TRBV29-1 and TRBJ2-5, with D unclear. The V end lost 3 bases, the J end lost 2 bases, and 7 bases lay between the germline ends. There are 12 residues in the CDR3. Germline V gene data show CDR1 as SQVTM and CDR2 as ANQGSEA. CDR3 sequence (DNA): TGCAGCGTTGAGGTGACTCAAGAGACCCAGTACTTC. Its protein product is CSVEVTQETQYF.

This chain uses TRBV11-2 with TRBJ2-3; D call uncertain. CDR1 SGHAT and CDR2 FQNNGV come from the germline V gene. Trimming removed 3 bases at V and 3 bases at J, with 10 bases between. The CDR3 extends over 14 amino acids. CDR3 DNA: TGTGCCAGCAGCTTGTTGCTGGCAACAGATACGCAGTATTTT. This sequence encodes CASSLLLATDTQYF. The entire variable domain, with the rest obtained from reference TRBV11-2 and TRBJ2-3, is as follows: EAGVAQSPRYKIIEKRQSVAFWCNPISGHATLYWYQQILGQGPKLLIQFQNNGVVDDSQLPKDRFSAERLKGVDSTLKIQPAKLEDSAVYLCASSLLLATDTQYFGPGTRLTVL.

This clone was picked up one time. A much larger clonotype is one base distant, so this may be a read error. Within the sample, other DNA sequences also encode this same CDR3. The chain joins TRBV27 to TRBJ2-2, with a weak D call TRBD1 (5 bases). Germline V CDR1 and CDR2: MNHEY, SMNVEV (reference sequence). The V end lost 1 base, the J end lost 6 bases, and 6 bases lay between the germline ends. The CDR3 loop spans 13 amino acids. The CDR3 nucleotides read TGTGCCAGCAGTTTATGGGGCCCCGGGGAGCTGTTTTTT. As protein: CASSLWGPGELFF.

The chain carries TRBV28 and TRBJ1-1; D gene uncertain. V dropped 6 bases and J dropped 4 bases, with 18 bases sitting between them. The CDR3 contains 15 residues. The germline V gene has CDR1 MDHEN and CDR2 SYDVKM. This chain's CDR3 is CASRTLFREATEAFF. The CDR3 DNA reads TGTGCCAGCAGGACCCTTTTCCGGGAAGCCACTGAAGCTTTCTTT.

This clone occurred a few times. The V call is TRBV29-1, the J call TRBJ2-7; 8 bases agree with TRBD2. From germline, CDR1 is SQVTM and CDR2 ANQGSEA. The junction had 14 bases not matched to a gene; V was cut back by 6 bases and J by 4 bases. CDR3 length: 15 amino acids. The CDR3 sequence: CSVGGAGVRGYEQYF. CDR3 coding DNA: TGCAGCGTCGGGGGGGCGGGAGTGAGAGGTTACGAGCAGTACTTC.

As for this clone: Additional DNA sequences in this sample encode the identical CDR3. This chain uses TRBV4-3 with TRBJ2-3; possibly TRBD1 or TRBD2 for D (5 bases each). V lost 1 base and J lost 1, with 6 bases in between. This CDR3 comprises 14 residues. From germline, CDR1 is LGHNA and CDR2 YSLEER. The DNA of the CDR3 is TGCGCCAGCAGCCAAGGGGGACGCACAGATACGCAGTATTTT. It codes for CASSQGGRTDTQYF.

V usage is TRBV6-6 and J usage is TRBJ2-7; 8 bases agree with TRBD1. The CDR3 sequence is 14 residues long. Germline lookup yields CDR1 MNHNY and CDR2 SVGAGI (reference sequence). Trimming at V came to 5 bases and at J to 3 bases, leaving 6 bases not matched to a gene. The CDR3 spells CASSRSGQGYEQYF. DNA for the CDR3: TGTGCCAGCAGTCGAAGTGGACAGGGCTACGAGCAGTACTTC.

The chain recombines TRBV28 with TRBJ1-1; no reliable D call. Per germline, CDR1 MDHEN and CDR2 SYDVKM. There are 11 residues in the CDR3. V lost 6 bases, J lost 11 bases, and 13 bases lay in between. The CDR3 sequence: CASRDSSSAFF. CDR3 sequence (DNA): TGTGCCAGCAGGGATTCTTCGTCGGCTTTCTTT.

The CDR3, as DNA: TGTGCCAGCAGCTTGGAAGGGTACGCCTACCGTAGCACAGATACGCAGTATTTT. This codes for CASSLEGYAYRSTDTQYF. The chain uses TRBV5-8 and TRBJ2-3; D is unclear. The CDR3 covers 18 residues. Germline V gene data show CDR1 as SGHTS and CDR2 as YDEGEE. Trimming took off 0 bases at V and 0 bases at J, with 17 bases between the two ends.

V is TRBV20-1 and J is TRBJ2-7; D unclear. The V gene's germline CDR1 is DFQATT and CDR2 SNEGSKA (reference sequence). Trimming took 5 bases from V and 5 from J, leaving 7 bases between them. This CDR3 comprises 10 residues. CDR3 in DNA: TGCAGTGCTGGCCACCACGAGCAGTACTTC. Its translation is CSAGHHEQYF.

This chain links TRBV9 with TRBJ2-2; the D is unclear. V was pared by 3 bases and J by 7 bases, with 7 bases between. Germline lookup yields CDR1 SGDLS and CDR2 YYNGEE. The CDR3 is made up of 12 amino acids. In nucleotides, the CDR3 is TGTGCCAGCAGCGAGGACGGCGGGGAGCTGTTTTTT. Amino acids: CASSEDGGELFF.

This chain connects TRBV7-6 to TRBJ2-7; TRBD1 or TRBD2 may be the D gene (5 bases each). Trimming took 1 base from V and 8 from J, leaving 9 bases between them. This CDR3 comprises 12 residues. CDR1 SGHVS and CDR2 FNYEAQ come from the germline V gene. CDR3 protein: CASSLGGPKQYF. The CDR3 DNA sequence: TGTGCCAGCAGCTTAGGGGGACCCAAGCAGTACTTC.

The chain combines TRBV20-1 with TRBJ1-5; D unresolved. Germline CDR1 reads DFQATT; CDR2 reads SNEGSKA (reference sequence). Trimming stripped 3 bases from V and 8 bases from J, with 5 bases between. There are 10 residues in the CDR3. CDR3 DNA: TGCAGTGCTAGTAAAGAGCCCCAGCATTTT. Amino acids: CSASKEPQHF.

This clone has just a few counts. The chain carries TRBV7-8 and TRBJ2-1, with 13 bases lining up with TRBD2. This CDR3 contains 17 residues. Germline V gene data show CDR1 as SGHVS and CDR2 as FQNEAQ. V lost 5 bases to trimming and J lost 9 bases; unmatched junction nucleotides: 13. The CDR3 loop is CASSTSILAGGPGEQFF. CDR3 nucleotides: TGTGCCAGCAGCACCAGCATACTAGCGGGAGGGCCTGGTGAGCAGTTCTTC.

The rearrangement links TRBV10-3 to TRBJ1-2; TRBD1 matches at 7 bases. J gave up 0 bases and V 3 bases, and 4 bases lay outside the gene matches. The V gene's germline CDR1 is ENHRY and CDR2 SYGVKD. The CDR3 is made up of 15 amino acids. The CDR3 nucleotides read TGTGCCATCAGTGAAAAGGGGGCAGCTAACTATGGCTACACCTTC. Translated, it gives CAISEKGAANYGYTF.

The chain employs TRBV18 and TRBJ1-1; no reliable D call. Trimming stripped 2 bases from V and 5 bases from J, with 9 bases between. The CDR3 is 13 residues long. The germline V gene encodes CDR1 KGHSH and CDR2 LQKENI. The CDR3 spells CASSPTVGTEAFF. The CDR3 region has the DNA TGTGCCAGCTCACCAACCGTGGGGACTGAAGCTTTCTTT.

The DNA for the CDR3 is TGTGCCAGCTCACCGTCCCTGACCTACGAGCAGTACTTC. Encoded protein: CASSPSLTYEQYF. The J gene is TRBJ2-7, the V gene TRBV18; D remains unclear. The V gene lost 3 bases and the J gene lost 2 bases, with 8 bases spanning the gap. This CDR3 has 13 residues. Germline values: CDR1 KGHSH, CDR2 LQKENI.